The 5 T cell receptor beta chains below come from one sample, sequenced in a study of blood T cell repertoires in COVID-19. Sequencing was performed with immunoSEQ multiplex PCR; in TCRdb, only in-frame clones are kept and a portion is missing. The sample consists of under 200,000 clones, 75% to 95% of them appearing once. Sequencing was performed on peripheral blood. Receptors originate from a man between 50 and 59 years old with acute or convalescent COVID-19.

The chain carries TRBV6-5 and TRBJ1-1, with D unresolved. Germline assignment: CDR1 MNHEY and CDR2 SVGAGI. The germline V and J ends were trimmed by 5 bases and 1 base, with 5 bases remaining between them. The CDR3 loop spans 12 amino acids. The CDR3: CASSRRNTEAFF. The CDR3 DNA reads as TGTGCCAGCAGTCGCAGGAACACTGAAGCTTTCTTT.

This chain uses TRBV6-5 with TRBJ2-3; 9 positions match TRBD1. The CDR3 sequence is 15 residues long. V lost 6 bases to trimming and J lost 0 bases; unmatched junction nucleotides: 4. Germline V gene sequence: CDR1 MNHEY, CDR2 SVGAGI. The DNA of the CDR3 is TGTGCCAGCAGAACAGGGGGCACTAGCACAGATACGCAGTATTTT. Its translation is CASRTGGTSTDTQYF.

The J gene is TRBJ1-2, the V gene TRBV9; TRBD1 aligns across 9 bases. V was pared by 3 bases and J by 7 bases, with 7 bases of the junction left unmatched. The length of the CDR3 is 14 residues. Germline V gene lookup returns CDR1 SGDLS and CDR2 YYNGEE. CDR3 residues: CASSGNRGLGGYTF. DNA of the CDR3: TGTGCCAGCAGCGGTAACAGGGGGCTGGGTGGCTACACCTTC.

This chain links TRBV7-6 with TRBJ2-1; D may be TRBD1 (5 bases). V was shortened by 4 bases and J by 9 bases, with 10 bases between the two germline ends. The CDR3 totals 12 residues. Germline assignment: CDR1 SGHVS and CDR2 FNYEAQ. The CDR3 region has the DNA TGTGCCAGCAGCTCAACGCAGGGTGAGCAGTTCTTC. It is translated as CASSSTQGEQFF.

The chain joins TRBV5-8 to TRBJ2-7; TRBD1 aligns across 7 bases. CDR1 is SGHTS, CDR2 YDEGEE, per germline. CDR3 size: 15 residues. V was pared by 2 bases and J by 3 bases, with 8 bases of the junction left unmatched. This CDR3 reads CASSFADRFYYEQYF. Here the CDR3 DNA reads TGTGCCAGCAGCTTTGCGGACAGGTTTTACTACGAGCAGTACTTC.